Listed below are T cell receptor beta chains from one sample, sequenced in a study of long-term antiretroviral therapy in people with HIV. TCRdb's copy holds only in-frame clones and misses some; the assay was immunoSEQ multiplex PCR. The sample includes 30,000 to 35,000 clones, approximately 85% seen only once; the top ten take roughly 3.5%. The source was unsorted PBMCs, collected 0.8 years before starting antiretroviral therapy. The receptor source for this set is a man aged 18 to 29 with HIV. Each CDR3 is given with its conserved first and last residue. Each record gives: CDR3 length, J gene, V gene, CDR3 protein.

len: 16; j_gene: TRBJ2-2; v_gene: TRBV5-1; CDR3aa: CASSFRREASTGELFF
len: 14; j_gene: TRBJ1-5; v_gene: TRBV4-3; CDR3aa: CASSQVYGDQPQHF
len: 14; j_gene: TRBJ2-1; v_gene: TRBV7-8; CDR3aa: CASSLETGHNEQFF
len: 18; j_gene: TRBJ1-5; v_gene: TRBV4-2; CDR3aa: CASSLGTGTGGGNQPQHF
len: 15; j_gene: TRBJ2-1; v_gene: TRBV27; CDR3aa: CASRAARSSYNEQFF
len: 19; j_gene: TRBJ2-2; v_gene: TRBV14; CDR3aa: CASSQTQSWDRVEAGELFF
len: 18; j_gene: TRBJ1-2; v_gene: TRBV2; CDR3aa: CASSEISPDRPENYGYTF
len: 15; j_gene: TRBJ2-2; v_gene: TRBV5-1; CDR3aa: CASSRREGLTGELFF
len: 18; j_gene: TRBJ1-6; v_gene: TRBV5-6; CDR3aa: CASSLGGRPRPLNSPLHF
len: 12; j_gene: TRBJ1-5; v_gene: TRBV7-9; CDR3aa: CASSLGDQPQHF
len: 14; j_gene: TRBJ1-4; v_gene: TRBV4-2; CDR3aa: CASSQDKGNEKLFF
len: 15; j_gene: TRBJ1-2; v_gene: TRBV4-3; CDR3aa: CASSQDTTPPNGYTF
len: 14; j_gene: TRBJ1-4; v_gene: TRBV11-2; CDR3aa: CASSAGQGFRKLFF
len: 16; j_gene: TRBJ2-3; v_gene: TRBV19; CDR3aa: CASKETSGASTDTQYF
len: 18; j_gene: TRBJ2-3; v_gene: TRBV4-3; CDR3aa: CASSQALDRGMRTDTQYF
len: 14; j_gene: TRBJ2-3; v_gene: TRBV29-1; CDR3aa: CSSFGTSGTDTQYF
len: 15; j_gene: TRBJ1-1; v_gene: TRBV9; CDR3aa: CASSPSGLLSTEAFF
len: 16; j_gene: TRBJ2-1; v_gene: TRBV27; CDR3aa: CASSTRTSGRVHEQFF
len: 11; j_gene: TRBJ1-2; v_gene: TRBV6-1; CDR3aa: CASSSLAFTSF
len: 16; j_gene: TRBJ2-5; v_gene: TRBV5-4; CDR3aa: CASSLGGLAGEETQYF
len: 13; j_gene: TRBJ1-1; v_gene: TRBV4-1; CDR3aa: CASSQGSITEAFF
len: 13; j_gene: TRBJ2-7; v_gene: TRBV29-1; CDR3aa: CSVKDSSSYEQYF
len: 19; j_gene: TRBJ2-3; v_gene: TRBV12-5; CDR3aa: CASAQPLASGFSSTDTQYF
len: 14; j_gene: TRBJ1-1; v_gene: TRBV10-3; CDR3aa: CAISESPGAGEAFF
len: 18; j_gene: TRBJ2-2; v_gene: TRBV11-2; CDR3aa: CASSPRLVVDDYTGELFF
len: 15; j_gene: TRBJ1-2; v_gene: TRBV7-6; CDR3aa: CASSLGVGSPAGYTF
len: 16; j_gene: TRBJ2-1; v_gene: TRBV9; CDR3aa: CASSVGPGGSYNEQFF
len: 13; j_gene: TRBJ1-5; v_gene: TRBV11-2; CDR3aa: CASSLGPGLETHF
len: 17; j_gene: TRBJ1-2; v_gene: TRBV11-3; CDR3aa: CASSDKRDRVIIDGYTF
len: 12; j_gene: TRBJ2-2; v_gene: TRBV6-5; CDR3aa: CASRAHTGELFF
len: 14; j_gene: TRBJ1-2; v_gene: TRBV7-2; CDR3aa: CASIPRGTRYGYTF
len: 15; j_gene: TRBJ2-1; v_gene: TRBV15; CDR3aa: CATSHLRGGGNEQFF
len: 13; j_gene: TRBJ1-2; v_gene: TRBV4-3; CDR3aa: CASSPDRSYGYTF
len: 13; j_gene: TRBJ2-1; v_gene: TRBV30; CDR3aa: CAWSALTYPQQFF
len: 15; j_gene: TRBJ1-1; v_gene: TRBV4-1; CDR3aa: CASSQVGSRVTEAFF
len: 16; j_gene: TRBJ2-2; v_gene: TRBV19; CDR3aa: CASSLPAGGYTGELFF
len: 14; j_gene: TRBJ2-3; v_gene: TRBV15; CDR3aa: CATSRVGLTDTQYF
len: 14; j_gene: TRBJ2-3; v_gene: TRBV5-6; CDR3aa: CASSPMASGDTQYF
len: 13; j_gene: TRBJ1-2; v_gene: TRBV6-6; CDR3aa: CASIPGHRYGYTF
len: 13; j_gene: TRBJ2-1; v_gene: TRBV11-3; CDR3aa: CASSARLAHEQFF
len: 14; j_gene: TRBJ1-1; v_gene: TRBV19; CDR3aa: CASSHSGGMTEAFF
len: 13; j_gene: TRBJ2-2; v_gene: TRBV19; CDR3aa: CASSWDNTGELFF
len: 14; j_gene: TRBJ1-5; v_gene: TRBV2; CDR3aa: CASSEIYSNQPQHF
len: 16; j_gene: TRBJ1-5; v_gene: TRBV30; CDR3aa: CAWSVPRNGLHQPQHF
len: 13; j_gene: TRBJ2-2; v_gene: TRBV4-2; CDR3aa: CASNDRGTGELFF
len: 14; j_gene: TRBJ2-1; v_gene: TRBV27; CDR3aa: CASSSPTSGWEQFF
len: 16; j_gene: TRBJ2-5; v_gene: TRBV7-6; CDR3aa: CASSSWTSGRRETQYF
len: 12; j_gene: TRBJ2-5; v_gene: TRBV6-1; CDR3aa: CAGGLVAETQYF
len: 15; j_gene: TRBJ2-1; v_gene: TRBV2; CDR3aa: CASTLGLAAYNEQFF
len: 17; j_gene: TRBJ2-2; v_gene: TRBV5-1; CDR3aa: CASSSTAQGGNTGELFF